This T cell receptor beta chain was recorded in a study of blood T cell repertoires in COVID-19. The ends lost 5 bases at V and 3 bases at J; junction bases unmatched: 4. The CDR3 is 15 amino acids. Per germline, CDR1 SGHTA and CDR2 FQGTGA. Repertoires were generated with immunoSEQ multiplex PCR, while TCRdb's copy carries only in-frame clones and drops some. The sample carries about 290,000 clones, around four fifths recorded once. The sequence was obtained from a woman aged 50 to 65 with active or convalescent COVID-19. Sequenced input: peripheral blood. The chain uses TRBV7-3 and TRBJ2-1; 10 bases are shared with TRBD2. The CDR3 sequence: CASSPAGGGYNEQFF. As DNA, the CDR3 is TGTGCCAGCAGCCCAGCGGGAGGGGGCTACAATGAGCAGTTCTTC.